A single sample is the source of the 26 T cell receptor beta chains below, sequenced in a study of shared clonotypes between healthy human individuals. Method: immunoSEQ multiplex PCR; TCRdb's copy keeps in-frame clones and lacks some. The profile shows around 2,100,000 clones, 85% to 95% of them singletons. Selected positively for CCR7 and CD45RO-negative, naive CD8 cells excluded terminally differentiated effector memory CD45RA+ cells. The sequenced sample consisted of naive CD8+ T cells sorted from blood. These receptors were collected from a man between 18 and 35 years old in good health.

The chain couples TRBV28 to TRBJ2-3; TRBD2 agrees at 9 bases. Germline assignment: CDR1 MDHEN and CDR2 SYDVKM. The CDR3 is 18 residues long. The J segment lost 0 bases and the V segment lost 2 bases, leaving 9 bases of the junction unmatched. The CDR3 here is CASSLPLLAGGSTDTQYF. In DNA, the CDR3 is TGTGCCAGCAGTTTACCCCTCTTGGCGGGGGGGAGCACAGATACGCAGTATTTT.

The chain joins TRBV19 to TRBJ2-7, with D possibly TRBD2 on 5 matching bases. Germline V CDR1 and CDR2: LNHDA, SQIVND (reference sequence). The CDR3 length is 16 residues. The V end lost 8 bases, the J end lost 4 bases, and 24 bases lay between the germline ends. This CDR3 reads CASAEKPTRGGYEQYF. CDR3 in DNA: TGTGCCAGTGCTGAGAAACCAACTAGAGGTGGTTACGAGCAGTACTTC.

This rearrangement joins TRBV4-3 to TRBJ2-4; TRBD1 matches 9 bases. The V gene end was trimmed by 3 bases and the J gene end by 4 bases; junction bases not matched to a gene: 1. Germline lookup yields CDR1 LGHNA and CDR2 YSLEER. The length of the CDR3 is 14 residues. The CDR3 nucleotides are TGCGCCAGCAGCCACGGGACAGGGAAAAACATTCAGTACTTC. Translating gives CASSHGTGKNIQYF.

Notes on this clone: Other DNA sequences in the same sample also yield this CDR3. The V call is TRBV27, the J call TRBJ1-1; D not certain. The CDR3 contains 11 residues. Germline assignment: CDR1 MNHEY and CDR2 SMNVEV (reference sequence). V was trimmed by 5 bases and J by 5 bases, leaving 6 bases between them. This chain's CDR3 is CASSLGTEAFF. Here the CDR3 DNA reads TGTGCCAGCAGTCTTGGTACTGAAGCTTTCTTT.

In the case of this clone: Other DNA variants within this sample encode the same CDR3. The chain combines TRBV9 with TRBJ2-1; 8 bases line up with TRBD2. The V gene's germline CDR1 is SGDLS and CDR2 YYNGEE. The CDR3 sequence is 16 residues long. V shed 0 bases, J shed 2 bases, and the junction held 4 bases outside the gene matches. CDR3 DNA: TGTGCCAGCAGCGTAGACTCGGGAGGGGCCTACAATGAGCAGTTCTTC. It translates to CASSVDSGGAYNEQFF. Filled out from reference TRBV9 and TRBJ2-1, the complete variable domain reads DSGVTQTPKHLITATGQRVTLRCSPRSGDLSVYWYQQSLDQGLQFLIQYYNGEERAKGNILERFSAQQFPDLHSELNLSSLELGDSALYFCASSVDSGGAYNEQFFGPGTRLTVL.

The V call is TRBV27, the J call TRBJ2-7, with a tentative D call TRBD1 (6 bases). Germline V gene lookup returns CDR1 MNHEY and CDR2 SMNVEV (reference sequence). The CDR3 loop spans 16 amino acids. The V end was cut by 4 bases, the J end by 0 bases, with 16 bases between. CDR3 sequence (DNA): TGTGCCAGCAGTTATTCGCCAGGGGCAGGCTCCTACGAGCAGTACTTC. Translated: CASSYSPGAGSYEQYF.

This chain joins TRBV11-2 and TRBJ2-5, with D perhaps matching TRBD2 (6 bases). The tail of the sequence fits TRBJ2-7 better, so the J call may be wrong. Germline lookup yields CDR1 SGHAT and CDR2 FQNNGV. This CDR3 has 15 amino acids. The CDR3 DNA follows: TGTGCCAGCAGCTTAGTAAGGGACTTTGGGGTCGAGCAGTACTTC. Amino acids: CASSLVRDFGVEQYF.

This chain uses TRBV7-9 with TRBJ2-7; D is undetermined. Germline V gene lookup returns CDR1 SEHNR and CDR2 FQNEAQ (reference sequence). This CDR3 has 12 residues. V lost 8 bases, J lost 0 bases, and 8 bases lay in between. The DNA of the CDR3 is TGTGCCAGCGGCAAGGGCTCCTACGAGCAGTACTTC. This gives the protein CASGKGSYEQYF.

This clone has only one observation. The chain couples TRBV2 to TRBJ2-3; 9 bases match TRBD2. The CDR3 loop spans 14 amino acids. The germline gives CDR1 SNHLY, CDR2 FYNNEI. V was clipped by 7 bases and J by 6 bases; unmatched bases: 8. The CDR3, as DNA: TGTGCCAGCAAGGATGCGGGGGGGCAGGATACGCAGTATTTT. The encoded protein is CASKDAGGQDTQYF.

A single count supports this clone. V and J are TRBV5-6 and TRBJ2-7, with a possible D match to TRBD1 (6 bases). This CDR3 contains 14 residues. Germline V lookup: CDR1 SGHDT, CDR2 YYEEEE. Trimming stripped 1 base from V and 3 bases from J, with 11 bases between. Here the CDR3 reads CASSLTGIDYEQYF. The CDR3 DNA is TGTGCCAGCAGCTTGACAGGGATAGACTACGAGCAGTACTTC.

The chain couples TRBV9 to TRBJ2-7; a weak D match, TRBD1 (5 bases). Germline CDR1 is SGDLS and CDR2 is YYNGEE. V lost 0 bases to trimming and J lost 2 bases, with 12 bases between them. The CDR3 consists of 15 residues. CDR3 sequence: CASSVDRTPTYEQYF. The CDR3 DNA sequence: TGTGCCAGCAGCGTAGACCGGACACCCACCTACGAGCAGTACTTC. The full variable domain, rest sourced from reference TRBV9 and TRBJ2-7, is DSGVTQTPKHLITATGQRVTLRCSPRSGDLSVYWYQQSLDQGLQFLIQYYNGEERAKGNILERFSAQQFPDLHSELNLSSLELGDSALYFCASSVDRTPTYEQYFGPGTRLTVT.

V usage is TRBV5-4 and J usage is TRBJ2-5; tentative D call: TRBD2 (7 bases). This CDR3 contains 14 residues. Trimming left V 2 bases short and J 4 bases short, with 12 bases between. The germline V gene encodes CDR1 SGHNT and CDR2 YYREEE (reference sequence). CDR3 bases: TGTGCCAGCAGCTTCTCGGGGGGCAGAGAGACCCAGTACTTC. As protein: CASSFSGGRETQYF.

In nucleotides, the CDR3 is TGTGCCAGTAGTATAACAGGACAGTCTTTCGAGCAGTACTTC. Translation gives CASSITGQSFEQYF. The chain is built from TRBV19 and TRBJ2-7, with D perhaps matching TRBD1 (6 bases). Per germline, CDR1 LNHDA and CDR2 SQIVND (reference sequence). V lost 2 bases and J 6 bases, leaving 14 bases between the germline ends. CDR3 length: 14 residues.

The chain has TRBV5-5 and TRBJ1-1, with D perhaps TRBD1 (6 bases). Germline V CDR1 and CDR2: SGHKS, YYEKEE (reference sequence). V was clipped by 4 bases and J by 7 bases, with 14 bases between them. This CDR3 is built from 13 residues. Here the CDR3 DNA reads TGTGCCAGCAGCATCCGACAGGCTATTGAAGCTTTCTTT. This codes for CASSIRQAIEAFF.

CDR3 nucleotides: TGTGCCAGCAGCTTAGGGCATGGGGGAAATGAAAAACTGTTTTTT. Residues: CASSLGHGGNEKLFF. The chain recombines TRBV7-6 with TRBJ1-4; possible D gene TRBD1, 5 bases. This CDR3 contains 15 residues. V lost 1 base to trimming and J lost 5 bases, with 11 bases between them. Germline V gene data show CDR1 as SGHVS and CDR2 as FNYEAQ.

This rearrangement joins TRBV30 to TRBJ2-7; 7 bases align to TRBD1. V shed 4 bases, J shed 1 base, and the junction held 7 bases outside the gene matches. The CDR3 sequence is 14 residues long. Looked up from germline, CDR1 is GTSNPN and CDR2 is SVGIG (reference sequence). The CDR3 here is CAWNPGQLSYEQYF. DNA of the CDR3: TGTGCCTGGAACCCGGGACAGCTATCCTACGAGCAGTACTTC. Full variable domain (missing parts from reference TRBV30 and TRBJ2-7): SQTIHQWPATLVQPVGSPLSLECTVEGTSNPNLYWYRQAAGRGLQLLFYSVGIGQISSEVPQNLSASRPQDRQFILSSKKLLLSDSGFYLCAWNPGQLSYEQYFGPGTRLTVT.

V is TRBV30 and J is TRBJ2-1, with 9 bases fitting TRBD2. CDR1 GTSNPN and CDR2 SVGIG come from the germline V gene (reference sequence). The CDR3 has 17 amino acids. With 1 base clipped from V and 7 bases from J, the junction kept 14 bases outside the gene matches. The CDR3 spells CAWSARVAGGPSNEQFF. In DNA, the CDR3 is TGTGCCTGGAGTGCCAGGGTGGCGGGGGGGCCTTCAAATGAGCAGTTCTTC.

The rearrangement links TRBV5-1 to TRBJ1-1, with D unclear. With 1 base removed from V and 7 bases from J, the gap between germline ends came to 8 bases. CDR1 SGHRS and CDR2 YFSETQ come from the germline V gene. The CDR3 loop spans 12 amino acids. CDR3 sequence: CASSLSWDEAFF. The CDR3 nucleotides are TGCGCCAGCAGCTTGTCGTGGGATGAAGCTTTCTTT.

The chain employs TRBV4-3 and TRBJ1-1; D is undetermined. V shed 1 base and J shed 6 bases, with 15 bases lying between them. This CDR3 has 15 residues. CDR1 and CDR2 (germline): LGHNA, YSLEER. The CDR3 loop reads CASSQVRTLSSEAFF. CDR3 in DNA: TGCGCCAGCAGCCAAGTTAGGACCCTCAGCTCTGAAGCTTTCTTT.

This clone was seen once. This CDR3 is also generated by other DNA sequences in the sample. The chain combines TRBV29-1 with TRBJ1-2, with D unclear. Germline lookup yields CDR1 SQVTM and CDR2 ANQGSEA. CDR3 length: 11 amino acids. Trimming pared 6 bases from V and 2 bases from J, leaving 7 bases between. The DNA for the CDR3 is TGCAGCGTACGGATAAACTATGGCTACACCTTC. It translates to CSVRINYGYTF.

This clone has a handful of counts. The J gene is TRBJ2-7, the V gene TRBV5-4; 9 bases match TRBD1. The length of the CDR3 is 16 residues. V lost 4 bases to trimming and J lost 1 base; unmatched junction nucleotides: 9. From germline, CDR1 is SGHNT and CDR2 YYREEE (reference sequence). DNA of the CDR3: TGTGCCAGCAGCCCCGGGACAGGGTTTAGGTCCTACGAGCAGTACTTC. Protein: CASSPGTGFRSYEQYF.

The chain combines TRBV2 with TRBJ2-7, with D possibly TRBD2 on 5 matching bases. The germline V gene has CDR1 SNHLY and CDR2 FYNNEI. Trimming removed 7 bases from V and 1 base from J, with 11 bases in between. This CDR3 has 13 amino acids. The CDR3 region is CASTPGSSYEQYF. The CDR3 DNA reads as TGTGCCAGCACCCCGGGGAGTTCCTACGAGCAGTACTTC.

The chain has TRBV7-2 and TRBJ2-7, with TRBD1 matching 7 bases. CDR3 length: 13 residues. Germline-derived CDR1 and CDR2 are SGHTA and FQGNSA. V trimming: 5 bases; J trimming: 4 bases; junction bases outside the gene matches: 5. The CDR3: CASSVGTVYEQYF. The CDR3, as DNA: TGTGCCAGCAGCGTAGGGACAGTATACGAGCAGTACTTC.

Note on this clone: In the same sample, other DNA sequences code for this CDR3. The rearrangement links TRBV28 to TRBJ1-2, with TRBD1 identical over 8 bases. J gave up 3 bases and V 4 bases, and 1 base lay outside the gene matches. CDR3 length equals 13 residues. Germline V gene lookup returns CDR1 MDHEN and CDR2 SYDVKM. CDR3 amino acids: CASSSQGDYGYTF. The DNA for the CDR3 is TGTGCCAGCAGTTCACAGGGGGACTATGGCTACACCTTC.

Comments on this clone: This same CDR3 is encoded by further DNA sequences in the sample. V is TRBV5-6 and J is TRBJ2-7; D is ambiguous. The CDR3 spans 13 residues. Germline V CDR1 and CDR2: SGHDT, YYEEEE. Between the trimmed V and J ends, which lost 0 bases and 4 bases, there was a span of 8 bases. CDR3 region: CASSLARSYEQYF. The CDR3, as DNA: TGTGCCAGCAGCTTGGCCAGGTCTTACGAGCAGTACTTC.

This CDR3 is CASSSSQTSVDTGELFF. The CDR3 DNA sequence: TGCGCCAGCAGCTCCAGCCAGACTAGCGTCGACACCGGGGAGCTGTTTTTT. The genes are TRBV5-1 and TRBJ2-2; 8 bases align to TRBD2. This CDR3 has 17 amino acids. V was clipped by 3 bases and J by 3 bases; unmatched bases: 10. Per the germline V gene, CDR1 is SGHRS and CDR2 is YFSETQ. The full variable domain, completed using reference TRBV5-1 and TRBJ2-2, is KAGVTQTPRYLIKTRGQQVTLSCSPISGHRSVSWYQQTPGQGLQFLFEYFSETQRNKGNFPGRFSGRQFSNSRSEMNVSTLELGDSALYLCASSSSQTSVDTGELFFGEGSRLTVL.